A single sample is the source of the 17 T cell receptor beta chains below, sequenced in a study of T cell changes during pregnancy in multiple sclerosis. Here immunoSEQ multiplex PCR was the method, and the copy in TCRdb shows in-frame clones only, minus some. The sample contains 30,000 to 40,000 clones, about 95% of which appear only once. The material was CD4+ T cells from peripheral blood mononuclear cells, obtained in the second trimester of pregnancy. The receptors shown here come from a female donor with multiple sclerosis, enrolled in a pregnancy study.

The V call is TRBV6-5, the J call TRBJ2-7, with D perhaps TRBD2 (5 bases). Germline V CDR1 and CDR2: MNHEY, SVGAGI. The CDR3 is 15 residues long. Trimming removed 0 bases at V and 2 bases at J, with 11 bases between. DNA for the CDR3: TGTGCCAGCAGTTACTCTGGCGGGTTAGCCTACGAGCAGTACTTC. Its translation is CASSYSGGLAYEQYF.

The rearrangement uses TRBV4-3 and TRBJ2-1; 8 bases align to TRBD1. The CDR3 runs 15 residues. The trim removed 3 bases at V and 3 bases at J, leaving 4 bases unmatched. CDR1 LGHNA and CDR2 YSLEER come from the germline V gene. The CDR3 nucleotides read TGCGCCAGCAGCCAGGCGGACAGGGTCTACAATGAGCAGTTCTTC. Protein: CASSQADRVYNEQFF.

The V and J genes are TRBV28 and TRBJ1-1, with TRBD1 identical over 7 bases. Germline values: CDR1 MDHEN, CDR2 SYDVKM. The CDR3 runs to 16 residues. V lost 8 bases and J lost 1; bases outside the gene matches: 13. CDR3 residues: CASGLGQTVKNTEAFF. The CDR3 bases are TGTGCCAGCGGCCTGGGACAGACGGTTAAGAACACTGAAGCTTTCTTT.

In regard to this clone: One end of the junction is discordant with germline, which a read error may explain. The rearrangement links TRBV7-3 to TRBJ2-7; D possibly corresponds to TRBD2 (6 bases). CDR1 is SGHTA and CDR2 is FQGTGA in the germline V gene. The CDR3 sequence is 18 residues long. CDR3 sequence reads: CASSLTLTRTPHTYEQYF. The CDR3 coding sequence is TGTGCCAGCAGCCTAACCCTGACTAGGACCCCTCATACCTACGAGCAGTACTTC.

CDR3 in amino acids: CASSTQINQPQHF. In DNA, the CDR3 is TGTGCCAGTAGTACCCAGATCAATCAGCCCCAGCATTTT. The chain combines TRBV19 with TRBJ1-5; D gene ambiguous. Trimming stripped 4 bases from V and 3 bases from J, with 7 bases between. The CDR3 loop spans 13 amino acids. Germline values: CDR1 LNHDA, CDR2 SQIVND (reference sequence).

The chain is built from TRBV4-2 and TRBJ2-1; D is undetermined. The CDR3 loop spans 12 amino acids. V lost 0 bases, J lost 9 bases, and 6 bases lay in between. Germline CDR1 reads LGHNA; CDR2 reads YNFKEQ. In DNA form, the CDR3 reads TGTGCCAGCAGCCAAGATCCCAGTGAGCAGTTCTTC. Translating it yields CASSQDPSEQFF.

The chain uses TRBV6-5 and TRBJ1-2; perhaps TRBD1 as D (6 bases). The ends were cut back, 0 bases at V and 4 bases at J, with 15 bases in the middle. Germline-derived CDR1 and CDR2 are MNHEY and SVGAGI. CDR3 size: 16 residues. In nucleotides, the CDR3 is TGTGCCAGCAGTTACTCGATGCTTGGGGGCCTCTATGGCTACACCTTC. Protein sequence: CASSYSMLGGLYGYTF.

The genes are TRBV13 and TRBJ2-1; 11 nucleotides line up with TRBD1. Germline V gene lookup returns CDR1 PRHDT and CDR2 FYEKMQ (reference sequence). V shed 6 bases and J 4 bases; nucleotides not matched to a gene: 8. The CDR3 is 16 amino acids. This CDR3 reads CASRPDRGQFYNEQFF. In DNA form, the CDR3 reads TGTGCCAGCAGACCGGACAGGGGGCAATTTTACAATGAGCAGTTCTTC.

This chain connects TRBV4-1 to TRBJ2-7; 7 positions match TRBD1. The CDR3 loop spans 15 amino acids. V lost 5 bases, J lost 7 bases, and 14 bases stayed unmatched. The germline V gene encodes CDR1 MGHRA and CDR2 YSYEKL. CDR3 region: CASSNERPGGEEQYF. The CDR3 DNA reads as TGCGCCAGCAGCAACGAACGTCCAGGGGGTGAGGAGCAGTACTTC.

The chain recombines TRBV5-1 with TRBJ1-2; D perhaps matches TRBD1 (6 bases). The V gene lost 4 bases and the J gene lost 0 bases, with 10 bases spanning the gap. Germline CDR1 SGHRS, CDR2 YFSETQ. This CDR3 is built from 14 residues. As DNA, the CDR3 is TGCGCCAGCAGCGCCAGGACAGCTAACTATGGCTACACCTTC. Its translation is CASSARTANYGYTF.

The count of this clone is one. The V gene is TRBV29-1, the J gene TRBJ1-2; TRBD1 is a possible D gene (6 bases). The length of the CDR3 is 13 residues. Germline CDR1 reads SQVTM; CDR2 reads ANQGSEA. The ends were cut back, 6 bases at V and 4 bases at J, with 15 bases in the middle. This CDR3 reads CSVAQGSGYGYTF. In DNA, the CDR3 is TGCAGCGTCGCACAGGGAAGTGGCTATGGCTACACCTTC.

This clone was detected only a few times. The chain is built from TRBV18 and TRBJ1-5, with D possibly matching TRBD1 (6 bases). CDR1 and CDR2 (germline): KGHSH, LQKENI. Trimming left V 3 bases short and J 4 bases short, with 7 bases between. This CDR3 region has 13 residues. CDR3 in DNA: TGTGCCAGCTCACCTACAGGGAATCAGCCCCAGCATTTT. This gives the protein CASSPTGNQPQHF.

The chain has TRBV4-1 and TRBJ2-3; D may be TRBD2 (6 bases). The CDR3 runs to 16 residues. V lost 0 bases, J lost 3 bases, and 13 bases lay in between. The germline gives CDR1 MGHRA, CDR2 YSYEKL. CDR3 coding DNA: TGCGCCAGCAGCCAAGAAGCAGGGACTCGGACAGATACGCAGTATTTT. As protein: CASSQEAGTRTDTQYF.

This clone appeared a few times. The CDR3 bases are TGTGCCAGCAGCCAAAGTGGGCAGGGGGCCTACGAGCAGTACTTC. Its translation is CASSQSGQGAYEQYF. V and J are TRBV4-2 and TRBJ2-7; 7 bases line up with TRBD1. This CDR3 region has 15 residues. V shed 2 bases, J shed 2 bases, and the junction held 6 bases outside the gene matches. The germline V gene encodes CDR1 LGHNA and CDR2 YNFKEQ.

CDR3 sequence: CASSLVASSYNEQFF. The CDR3 bases are TGTGCCAGCAGTTTGGTGGCTAGCTCCTACAATGAGCAGTTCTTC. V and J are TRBV28 and TRBJ2-1; D is undetermined. Per germline, CDR1 MDHEN and CDR2 SYDVKM. Trimming cost V 3 bases and J 0 bases, with 9 bases left between them. The CDR3 has 15 residues. Looking up the rest from reference TRBV28 and TRBJ2-1 gives the full variable domain: DVKVTQSSRYLVKRTGEKVFLECVQDMDHENMFWYRQDPGLGLRLIYFSYDVKMKEKGDIPEGYSVSREKKERFSLILESASTNQTSMYLCASSLVASSYNEQFFGPGTRLTVL.

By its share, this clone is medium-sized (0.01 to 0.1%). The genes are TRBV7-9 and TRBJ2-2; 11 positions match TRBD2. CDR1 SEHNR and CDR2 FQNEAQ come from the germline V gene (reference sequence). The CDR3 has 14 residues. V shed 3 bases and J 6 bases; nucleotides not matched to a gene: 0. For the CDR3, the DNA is TGTGCCAGCAGCTTGGGACTAGCGGCCGGGGAGCTGTTTTTT. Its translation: CASSLGLAAGELFF. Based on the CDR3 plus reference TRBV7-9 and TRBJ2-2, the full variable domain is DTGVSQNPRHKITKRGQNVTFRCDPISEHNRLYWYRQTLGQGPEFLTYFQNEAQLEKSRLLSDRFSAERPKGSFSTLEIQRTEQGDSAMYLCASSLGLAAGELFFGEGSRLTVL.

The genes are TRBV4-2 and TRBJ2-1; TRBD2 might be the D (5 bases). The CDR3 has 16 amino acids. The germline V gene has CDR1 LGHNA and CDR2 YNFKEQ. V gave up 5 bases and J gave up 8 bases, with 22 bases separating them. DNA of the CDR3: TGTGCCAGCAGCAAGAGGGCAGATACGGGCTTTGATGAGCAGTTCTTC. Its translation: CASSKRADTGFDEQFF.